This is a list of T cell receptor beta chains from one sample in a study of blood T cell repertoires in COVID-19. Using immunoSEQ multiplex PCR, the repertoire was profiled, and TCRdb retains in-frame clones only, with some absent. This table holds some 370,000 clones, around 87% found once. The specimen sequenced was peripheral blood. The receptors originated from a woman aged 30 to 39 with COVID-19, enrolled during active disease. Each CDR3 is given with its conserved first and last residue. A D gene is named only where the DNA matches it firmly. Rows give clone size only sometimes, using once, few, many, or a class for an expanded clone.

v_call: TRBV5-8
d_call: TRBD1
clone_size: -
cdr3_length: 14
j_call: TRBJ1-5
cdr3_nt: TGTGCCAGCAGCTTGCCACAGGGGAATCAGCCCCAGCATTTT
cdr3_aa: CASSLPQGNQPQHF

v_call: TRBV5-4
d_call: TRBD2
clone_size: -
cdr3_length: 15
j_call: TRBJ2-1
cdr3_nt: TGTGCCAGCAGCTTGCGCCTAGCGGGAATGGATGAGCAGTTCTTC
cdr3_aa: CASSLRLAGMDEQFF

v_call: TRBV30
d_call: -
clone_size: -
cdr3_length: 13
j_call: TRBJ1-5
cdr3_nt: TGTGCCTGGAGTGTACTCAGCAATCAGCCCCAGCATTTT
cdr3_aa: CAWSVLSNQPQHF

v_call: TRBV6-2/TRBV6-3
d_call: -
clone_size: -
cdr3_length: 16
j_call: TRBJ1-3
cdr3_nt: TGTGCCAGCAGTCCCCGTGGCAGATTCTCTGGAAACACCATATATTTT
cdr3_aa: CASSPRGRFSGNTIYF

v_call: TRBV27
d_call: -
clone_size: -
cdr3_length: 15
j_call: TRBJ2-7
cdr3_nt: TGTGCCAGCAGTTTGTTCTTCGGGAGTCTCTACGAGCAGTACTTC
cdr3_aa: CASSLFFGSLYEQYF

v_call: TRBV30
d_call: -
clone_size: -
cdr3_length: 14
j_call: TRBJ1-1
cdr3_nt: TGTGCCTGGAGTTTTTGGGGGGTTCAAACTGAAGCTTTCTTT
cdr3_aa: CAWSFWGVQTEAFF

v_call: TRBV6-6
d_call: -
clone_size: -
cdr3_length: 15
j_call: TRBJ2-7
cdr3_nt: TGTGCCAGCAGTTACGGCAGCGGGCCAGCCTACGAGCAGTACTTC
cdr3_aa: CASSYGSGPAYEQYF

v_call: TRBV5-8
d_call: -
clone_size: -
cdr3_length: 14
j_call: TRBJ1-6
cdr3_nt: TGTGCCAGCAGCGAGGGACAAAGCTGGCCACCCCTCCACTTT
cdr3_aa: CASSEGQSWPPLHF

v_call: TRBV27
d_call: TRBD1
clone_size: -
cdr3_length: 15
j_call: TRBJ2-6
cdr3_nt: TGTGCCAGCAGTGGGACAGGCTCTGGGGCCAACGTCCTGACTTTC
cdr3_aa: CASSGTGSGANVLTF

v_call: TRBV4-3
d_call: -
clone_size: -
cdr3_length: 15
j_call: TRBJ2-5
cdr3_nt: TGCGCCAGCAGCCAAGAGGGACACCCAGAGGAGACCCAGTACTTC
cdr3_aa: CASSQEGHPEETQYF

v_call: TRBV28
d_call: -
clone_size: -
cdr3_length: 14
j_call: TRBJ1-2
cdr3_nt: TGTGCCAGCAGTCTCCCAGGAGGTATGGCTGGCTACACCTTC
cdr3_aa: CASSLPGGMAGYTF

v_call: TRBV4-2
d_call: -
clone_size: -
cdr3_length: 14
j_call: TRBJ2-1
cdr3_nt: TGTGCCAGCAGCCAAGCAGGGGGGTCGGGTGAGCAGTTCTTC
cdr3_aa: CASSQAGGSGEQFF

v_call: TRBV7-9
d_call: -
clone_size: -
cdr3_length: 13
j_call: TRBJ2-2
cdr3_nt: TGTGCCAGCAGCTCCCTCAGGGCCGGGGAGCTGTTTTTT
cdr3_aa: CASSSLRAGELFF

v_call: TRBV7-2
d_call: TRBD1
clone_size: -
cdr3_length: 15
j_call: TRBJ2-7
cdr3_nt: TGTGCCAGCAGCTTAGTGGCAGGGGGCGGGTTCGAGCAGTACTTC
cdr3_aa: CASSLVAGGGFEQYF

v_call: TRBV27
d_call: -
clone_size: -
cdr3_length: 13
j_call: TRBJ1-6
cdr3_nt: TGTGCCAGCAGTTTATCCTGGGCTTCACCCCTCCACTTT
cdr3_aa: CASSLSWASPLHF

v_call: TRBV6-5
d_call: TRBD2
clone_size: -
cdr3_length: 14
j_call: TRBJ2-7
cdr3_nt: TGTGCCAGCAGTTTAGCTAGCGGGAGCCCCGAGCAGTACTTC
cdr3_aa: CASSLASGSPEQYF

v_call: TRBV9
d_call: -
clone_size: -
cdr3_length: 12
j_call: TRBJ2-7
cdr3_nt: TGTGCCAGCAGCCCCCAGGGGGGCGAGCAGTACTTC
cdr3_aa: CASSPQGGEQYF

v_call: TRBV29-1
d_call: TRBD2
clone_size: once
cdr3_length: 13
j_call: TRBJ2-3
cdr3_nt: TGCAGCGTTGCACTAGCGGGAACAGATACGCAGTATTTT
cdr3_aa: CSVALAGTDTQYF

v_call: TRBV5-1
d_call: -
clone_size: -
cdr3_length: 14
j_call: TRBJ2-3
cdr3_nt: TGCGCCAGCAGCTCCGCCCTCGCGACAGATACGCAGTATTTT
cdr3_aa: CASSSALATDTQYF

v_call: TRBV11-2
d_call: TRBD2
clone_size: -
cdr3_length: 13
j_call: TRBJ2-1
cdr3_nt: TGTGCCAGCAGCTTAGAGGGGGGGGAGGAGCAGTTCTTC
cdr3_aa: CASSLEGGEEQFF

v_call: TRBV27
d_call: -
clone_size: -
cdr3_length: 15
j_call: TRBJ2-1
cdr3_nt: TGTGCCAGCAGTTTGAGCGGAAGCTCCTACAATGAGCAGTTCTTC
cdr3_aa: CASSLSGSSYNEQFF

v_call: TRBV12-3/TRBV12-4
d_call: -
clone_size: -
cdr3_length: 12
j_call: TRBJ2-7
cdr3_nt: TGTGCCAGCAGTTTCGGACTGAGCGAGCAGTACTTC
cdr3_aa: CASSFGLSEQYF

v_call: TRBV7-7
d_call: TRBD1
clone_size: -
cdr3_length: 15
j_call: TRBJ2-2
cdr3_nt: TGTGCTAGCAGCTTAGAACCTGGGACAGCCGGGGAGCTGTTTTTT
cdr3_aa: CASSLEPGTAGELFF

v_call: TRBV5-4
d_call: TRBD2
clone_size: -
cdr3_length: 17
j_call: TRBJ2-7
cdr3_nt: TGTGCCAGCAGCCCTGCATCGCAACTAGCGGGAGCCTACGAGCAGTACTTC
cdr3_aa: CASSPASQLAGAYEQYF

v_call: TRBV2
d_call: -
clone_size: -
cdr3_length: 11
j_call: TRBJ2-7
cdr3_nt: TGTGCCAGCAGTGAACTCTACGAGCAGTACTTC
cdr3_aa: CASSELYEQYF

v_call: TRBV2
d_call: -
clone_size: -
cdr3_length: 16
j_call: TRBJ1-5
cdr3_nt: TGTGCCAGCAGTGGTCAGGGAGGAGGGACCAATCAGCCCCAGCATTTT
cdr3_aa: CASSGQGGGTNQPQHF

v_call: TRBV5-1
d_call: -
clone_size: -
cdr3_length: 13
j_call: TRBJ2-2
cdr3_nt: TGCGCCAGCAGGACAGTAAACACCGGGGAGCTGTTTTTT
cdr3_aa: CASRTVNTGELFF

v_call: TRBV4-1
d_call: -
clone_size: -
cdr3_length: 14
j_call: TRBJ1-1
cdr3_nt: TGCGCCAGCAGCCAAGAGAGAGGTTTCACTGAAGCTTTCTTT
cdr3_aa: CASSQERGFTEAFF

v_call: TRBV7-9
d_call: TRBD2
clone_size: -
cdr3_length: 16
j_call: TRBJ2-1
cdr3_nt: TGTGCCAGCAGCTTAGTCGGCGGGAGGGCCAACAATGAGCAGTTCTTC
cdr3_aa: CASSLVGGRANNEQFF

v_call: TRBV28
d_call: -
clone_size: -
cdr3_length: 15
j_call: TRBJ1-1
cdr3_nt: TGTGCCAGCAGTTCCACCCCTCCGAGGGCGGAGGTAGCTTTCTTT
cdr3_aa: CASSSTPPRAEVAFF

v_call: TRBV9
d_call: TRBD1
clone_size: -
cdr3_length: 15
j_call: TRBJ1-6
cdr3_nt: TGTGCCAGCAGCGTCTCCGGGACAGGGAATTCACCCCTCCACTTT
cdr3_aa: CASSVSGTGNSPLHF

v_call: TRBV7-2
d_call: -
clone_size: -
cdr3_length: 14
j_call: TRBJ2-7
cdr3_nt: TGTGCCAGCAGCTTTAGTCAGGGTCCCTACGAGCAGTACTTC
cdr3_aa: CASSFSQGPYEQYF

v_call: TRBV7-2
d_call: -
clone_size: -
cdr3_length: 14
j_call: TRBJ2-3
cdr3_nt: TGTGCCAGCAGCTTGCGACAAAGCACAGATACGCAGTATTTT
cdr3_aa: CASSLRQSTDTQYF

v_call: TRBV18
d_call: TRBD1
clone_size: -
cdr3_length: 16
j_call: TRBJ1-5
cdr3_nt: TGTGCCAGCTCACCCGCTACGACAGGGGCCAATCAGCCCCAGCATTTT
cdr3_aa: CASSPATTGANQPQHF

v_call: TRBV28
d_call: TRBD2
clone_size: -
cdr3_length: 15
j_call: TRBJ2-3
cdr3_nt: TGTGCCATCGCTAGGACTAGCGGAGCCGCAGATACGCAGTATTTT
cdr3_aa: CAIARTSGAADTQYF

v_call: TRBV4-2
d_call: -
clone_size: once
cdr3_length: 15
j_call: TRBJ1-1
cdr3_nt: TGTGCCAGCAGCCAAGATAAGCAAGGGACTACCGGAGCTTTCTTT
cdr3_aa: CASSQDKQGTTGAFF

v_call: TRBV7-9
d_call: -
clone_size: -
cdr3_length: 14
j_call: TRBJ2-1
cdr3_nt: TGTGCCAGCAGCTTAGAGGGACACCAGAATGAGCAGTTCTTC
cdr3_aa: CASSLEGHQNEQFF

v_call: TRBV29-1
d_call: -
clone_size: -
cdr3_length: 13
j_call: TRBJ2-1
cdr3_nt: TGCAGCGTTGAAATTCCCAGGTACAATGAGCAGTTCTTC
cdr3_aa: CSVEIPRYNEQFF

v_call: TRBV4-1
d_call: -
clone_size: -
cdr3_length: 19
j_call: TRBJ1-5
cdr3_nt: TGCGCCAGCAGCCCTTTCACGGTTCCCCGAACAGGGATCGGGCAGCCCCAGCATTTT
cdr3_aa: CASSPFTVPRTGIGQPQHF

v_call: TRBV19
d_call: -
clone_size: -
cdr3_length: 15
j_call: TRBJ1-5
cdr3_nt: TGTGCCAGTAGTCCCAATGGAGGGCGCAATCAGCCCCAGCATTTT
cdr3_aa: CASSPNGGRNQPQHF

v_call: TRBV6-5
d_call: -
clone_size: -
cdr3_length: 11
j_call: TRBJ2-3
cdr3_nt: TGTGCCAGCAGTTCTAGGAATACGCAGTATTTT
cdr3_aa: CASSSRNTQYF

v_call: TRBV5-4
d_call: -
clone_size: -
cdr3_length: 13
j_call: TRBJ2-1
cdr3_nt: TGTGCCAGCAGCTTGTCTATACTCAATGAGCAGTTCTTC
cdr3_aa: CASSLSILNEQFF

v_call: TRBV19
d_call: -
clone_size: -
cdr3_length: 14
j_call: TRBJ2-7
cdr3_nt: TGTGCCAGTAGTAAGGGGGACATCACCTACGAGCAGTACTTC
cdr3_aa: CASSKGDITYEQYF

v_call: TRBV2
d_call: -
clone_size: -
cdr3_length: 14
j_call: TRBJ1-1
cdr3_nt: TGTGCCAGCAGCAGCCGACAGACGAACACTGAAGCTTTCTTT
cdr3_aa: CASSSRQTNTEAFF

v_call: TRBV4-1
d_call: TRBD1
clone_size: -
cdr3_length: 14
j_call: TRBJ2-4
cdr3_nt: TGCGCCAGCAGCCTTCGACAGGGGGAAAACATTCAGTACTTC
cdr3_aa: CASSLRQGENIQYF

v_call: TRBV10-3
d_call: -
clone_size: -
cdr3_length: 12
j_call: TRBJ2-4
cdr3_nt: TGTGCCATCAGCGAGGGCGGGGACATTCAGTACTTC
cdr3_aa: CAISEGGDIQYF

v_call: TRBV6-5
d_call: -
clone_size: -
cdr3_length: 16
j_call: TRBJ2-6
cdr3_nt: TGTGCCAGCAGTTACGATTCGGGCTCTGGGGCCAACGTCCTGACTTTC
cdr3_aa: CASSYDSGSGANVLTF

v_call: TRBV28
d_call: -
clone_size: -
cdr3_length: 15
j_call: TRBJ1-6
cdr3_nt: TGTGCCAGCACCAGACTGACAGGAATCGATTCACCCCTCCACTTT
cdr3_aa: CASTRLTGIDSPLHF

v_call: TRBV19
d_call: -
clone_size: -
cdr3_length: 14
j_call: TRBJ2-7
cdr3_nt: TGTGCCAGTAGTATCGGACAGTTTTCCTACGAGCAGTACTTC
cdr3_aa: CASSIGQFSYEQYF

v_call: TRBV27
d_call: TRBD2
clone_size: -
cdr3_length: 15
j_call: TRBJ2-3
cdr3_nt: TGTGCCAGCAGTCCCGCCGGGAGGCTTTCAGATACGCAGTATTTT
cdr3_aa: CASSPAGRLSDTQYF

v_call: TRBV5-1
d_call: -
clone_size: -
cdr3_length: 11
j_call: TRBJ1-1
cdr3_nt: TGCGCCAGCCGGGGGGCTACTGAAGCTTTCTTT
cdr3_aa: CASRGATEAFF

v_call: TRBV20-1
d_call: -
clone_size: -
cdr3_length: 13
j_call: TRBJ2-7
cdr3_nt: TGCAGTGCTAGTCTTCTTTTGTCCTACGAGCAGTACTTC
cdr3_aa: CSASLLLSYEQYF

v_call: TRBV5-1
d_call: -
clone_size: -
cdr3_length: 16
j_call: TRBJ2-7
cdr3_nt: TGCGCCAGCAGCTTGGCCGGGACGGAGGAGGGCTACGAGCAGTACTTC
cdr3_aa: CASSLAGTEEGYEQYF

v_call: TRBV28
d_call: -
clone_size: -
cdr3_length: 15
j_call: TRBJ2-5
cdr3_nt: TGTGCCAGCAGTTTATGGGGGGGAGACTCAGAGACCCAGTACTTC
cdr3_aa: CASSLWGGDSETQYF

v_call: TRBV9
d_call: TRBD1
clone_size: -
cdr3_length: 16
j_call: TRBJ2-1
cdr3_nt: TGTGCCAGCAGCGTCTTGACCGGGACAGGGGGCAATGAGCAGTTCTTC
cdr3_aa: CASSVLTGTGGNEQFF

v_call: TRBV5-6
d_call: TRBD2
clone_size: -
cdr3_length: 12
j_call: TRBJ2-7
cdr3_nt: TGTGCCAGCAGCCTAGCGGAATACGAGCAGTACTTC
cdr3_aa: CASSLAEYEQYF

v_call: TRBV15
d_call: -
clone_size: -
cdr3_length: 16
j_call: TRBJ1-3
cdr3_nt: TGTGCCACCAGCAGAGGTGCGGGGCGGGCAGGAAACACCATATATTTT
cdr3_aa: CATSRGAGRAGNTIYF

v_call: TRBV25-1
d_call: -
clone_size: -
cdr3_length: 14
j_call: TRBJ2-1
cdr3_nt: TGTGCCAGCACGAAGCCGAACTCCTACAATGAGCAGTTCTTC
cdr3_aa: CASTKPNSYNEQFF